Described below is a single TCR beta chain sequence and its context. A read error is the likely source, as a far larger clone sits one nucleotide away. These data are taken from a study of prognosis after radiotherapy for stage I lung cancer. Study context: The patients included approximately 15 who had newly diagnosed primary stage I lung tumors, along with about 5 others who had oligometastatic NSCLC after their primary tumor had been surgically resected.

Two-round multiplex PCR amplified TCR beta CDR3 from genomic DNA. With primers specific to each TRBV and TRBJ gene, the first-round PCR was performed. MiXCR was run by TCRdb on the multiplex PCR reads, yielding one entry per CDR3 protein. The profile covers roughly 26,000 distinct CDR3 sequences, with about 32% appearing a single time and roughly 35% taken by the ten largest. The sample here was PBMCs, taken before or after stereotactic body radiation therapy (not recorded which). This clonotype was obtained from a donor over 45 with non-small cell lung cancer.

The CDR3 here is CASSYGEENQYF. The CDR3 DNA reads as TGTGCCAGCAGTTACGGGGAAGAGAACCAGTACTTC. V gene TRBV7-9 combines with J gene TRBJ2-5, with D possibly being TRBD2 (5 bases). The CDR3 spans 12 residues. Germline CDR1 SEHNR, CDR2 FQNEAQ (reference sequence).